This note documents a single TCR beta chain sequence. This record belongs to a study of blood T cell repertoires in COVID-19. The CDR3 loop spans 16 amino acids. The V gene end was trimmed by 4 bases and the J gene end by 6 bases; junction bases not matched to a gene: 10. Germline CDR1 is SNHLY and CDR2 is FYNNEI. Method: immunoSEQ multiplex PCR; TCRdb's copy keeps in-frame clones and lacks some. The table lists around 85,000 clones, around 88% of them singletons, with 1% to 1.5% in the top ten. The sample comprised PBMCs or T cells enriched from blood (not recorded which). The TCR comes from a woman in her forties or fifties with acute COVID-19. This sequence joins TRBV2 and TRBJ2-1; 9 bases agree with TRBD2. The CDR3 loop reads CASSGPQRGEANEQFF. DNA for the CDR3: TGTGCCAGCAGTGGCCCCCAGCGGGGGGAGGCCAATGAGCAGTTCTTC.